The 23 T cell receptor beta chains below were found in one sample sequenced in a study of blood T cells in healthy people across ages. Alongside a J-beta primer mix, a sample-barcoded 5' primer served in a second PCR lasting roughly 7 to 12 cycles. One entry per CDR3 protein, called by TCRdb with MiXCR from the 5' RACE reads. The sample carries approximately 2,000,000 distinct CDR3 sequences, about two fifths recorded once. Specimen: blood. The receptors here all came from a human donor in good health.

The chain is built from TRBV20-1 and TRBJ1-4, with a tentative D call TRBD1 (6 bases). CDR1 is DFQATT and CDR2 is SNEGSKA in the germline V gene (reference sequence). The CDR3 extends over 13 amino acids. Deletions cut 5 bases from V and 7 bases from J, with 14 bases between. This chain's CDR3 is CSAPVQGAEKLFF. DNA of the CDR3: TGCAGTGCTCCAGTACAGGGTGCTGAAAAACTGTTTTTT.

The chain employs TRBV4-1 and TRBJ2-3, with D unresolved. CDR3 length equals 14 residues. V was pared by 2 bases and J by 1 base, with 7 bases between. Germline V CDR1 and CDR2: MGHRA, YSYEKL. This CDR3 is CASSQFPGTDTQYF. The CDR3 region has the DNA TGCGCCAGCAGCCAATTCCCGGGCACAGATACGCAGTATTTT.

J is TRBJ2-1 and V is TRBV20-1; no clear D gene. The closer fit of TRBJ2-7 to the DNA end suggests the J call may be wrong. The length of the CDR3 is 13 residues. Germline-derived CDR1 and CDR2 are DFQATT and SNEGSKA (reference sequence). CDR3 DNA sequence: TGCAGTGCTGGGTACGGTCCATACAATGAGCAGTACTTC. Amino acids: CSAGYGPYNEQYF.

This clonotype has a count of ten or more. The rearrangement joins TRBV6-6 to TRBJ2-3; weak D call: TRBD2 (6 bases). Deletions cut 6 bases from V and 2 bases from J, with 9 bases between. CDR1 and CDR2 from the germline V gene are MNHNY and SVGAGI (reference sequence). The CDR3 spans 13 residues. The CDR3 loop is CASRGLLTDTQYF. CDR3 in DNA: TGTGCCAGCAGGGGACTCCTCACAGATACGCAGTATTTT.

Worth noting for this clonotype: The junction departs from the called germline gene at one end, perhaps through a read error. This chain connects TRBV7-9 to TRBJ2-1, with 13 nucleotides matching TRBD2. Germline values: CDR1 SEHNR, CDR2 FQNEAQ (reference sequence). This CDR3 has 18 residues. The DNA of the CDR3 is TGTACCAGCAGCTTATTTAGTGGTTGGACTAGCGGGGGCTATGAGCAGTTCTTC. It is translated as CTSSLFSGWTSGGYEQFF.

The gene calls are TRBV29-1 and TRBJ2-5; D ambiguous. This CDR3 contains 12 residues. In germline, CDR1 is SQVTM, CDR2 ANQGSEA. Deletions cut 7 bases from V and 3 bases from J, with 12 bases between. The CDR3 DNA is TGCAGCGGCGGTTCGACGGAAGAGACCCAGTACTTC. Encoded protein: CSGGSTEETQYF.

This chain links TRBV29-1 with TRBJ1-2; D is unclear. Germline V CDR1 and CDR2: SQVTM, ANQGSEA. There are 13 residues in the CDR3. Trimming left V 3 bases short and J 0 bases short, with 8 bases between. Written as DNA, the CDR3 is TGCAGCGTTGAGGGGTTGACTAACTATGGCTACACCTTC. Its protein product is CSVEGLTNYGYTF.

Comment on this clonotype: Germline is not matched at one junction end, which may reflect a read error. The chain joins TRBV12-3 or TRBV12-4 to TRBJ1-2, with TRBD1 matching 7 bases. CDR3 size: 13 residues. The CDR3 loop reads CAGRKTGNYGYTF. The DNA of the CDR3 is TGTGCCGGCAGGAAGACAGGGAACTATGGCTACACCTTC.

The CDR3 DNA reads TGTGCCAGCAGTTCGCGGTTGGACGGGGAGCTGTTTTTT. It yields the protein CASSSRLDGELFF. The rearrangement uses TRBV6-9 and TRBJ2-2; D is undetermined. Trimming stripped 4 bases from V and 7 bases from J, with 10 bases between. The germline V gene encodes CDR1 MNHGY and CDR2 SVAAGI. This CDR3 is 13 amino acids long.

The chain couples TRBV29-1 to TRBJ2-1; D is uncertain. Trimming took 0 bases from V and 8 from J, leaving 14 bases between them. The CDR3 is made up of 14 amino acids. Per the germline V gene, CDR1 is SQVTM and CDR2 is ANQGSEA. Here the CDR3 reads CSVEDKPYSDEQFF. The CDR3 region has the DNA TGCAGCGTTGAAGATAAGCCCTATAGTGATGAGCAGTTCTTC.

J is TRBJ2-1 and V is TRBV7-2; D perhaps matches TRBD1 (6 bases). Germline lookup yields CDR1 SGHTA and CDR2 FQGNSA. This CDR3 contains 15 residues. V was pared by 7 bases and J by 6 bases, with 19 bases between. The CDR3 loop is CASTLGTLTPNEQFF. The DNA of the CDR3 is TGTGCCAGCACTTTGGGGACATTAACCCCCAATGAGCAGTTCTTC.

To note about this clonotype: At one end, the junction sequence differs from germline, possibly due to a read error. CDR3 coding DNA: TGCACCAGCAGTCCCGACGGTGAGGGAACTGGGGCCAACGTCCTGACTTTC. Translation gives CTSSPDGEGTGANVLTF. The chain has TRBV4-1 and TRBJ2-6; a possible D gene is TRBD2 (5 bases). CDR1 and CDR2 from the germline V gene are MGHRA and YSYEKL. This CDR3 has 17 amino acids.

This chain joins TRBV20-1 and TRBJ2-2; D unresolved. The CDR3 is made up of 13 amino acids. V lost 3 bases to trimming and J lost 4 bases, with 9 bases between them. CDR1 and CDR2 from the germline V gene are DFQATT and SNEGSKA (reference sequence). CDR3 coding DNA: TGCAGTGCTAGGTCCCCTCGCACCGGGGAGCTGTTTTTT. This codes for CSARSPRTGELFF.

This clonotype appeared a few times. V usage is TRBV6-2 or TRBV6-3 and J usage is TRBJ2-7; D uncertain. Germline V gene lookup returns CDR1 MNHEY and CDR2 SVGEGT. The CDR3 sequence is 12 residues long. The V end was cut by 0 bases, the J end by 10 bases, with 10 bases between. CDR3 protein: CASSYSFTSQYF. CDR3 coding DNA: TGTGCCAGCAGTTACTCGTTTACGAGTCAGTACTTC.

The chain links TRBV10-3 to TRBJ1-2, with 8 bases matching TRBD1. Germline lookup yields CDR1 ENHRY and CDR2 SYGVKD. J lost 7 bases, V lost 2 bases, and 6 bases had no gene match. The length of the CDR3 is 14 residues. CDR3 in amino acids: CAISETGQETGYTF. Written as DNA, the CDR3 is TGTGCCATCAGTGAGACGGGACAGGAAACTGGCTACACCTTC.

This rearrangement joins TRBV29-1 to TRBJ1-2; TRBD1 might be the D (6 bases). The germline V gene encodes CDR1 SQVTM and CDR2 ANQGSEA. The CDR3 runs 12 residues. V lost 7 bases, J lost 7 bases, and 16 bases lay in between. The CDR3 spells CSAGGRVVGYTF. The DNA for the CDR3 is TGCAGCGCTGGGGGGCGTGTAGTTGGCTACACCTTC. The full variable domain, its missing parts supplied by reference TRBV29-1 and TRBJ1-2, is SAVISQKPSRDICQRGTSLTIQCQVDSQVTMMFWYRQQPGQSLTLIATANQGSEATYESGFVIDKFPISRPNLTFSTLTVSNMSPEDSSIYLCSAGGRVVGYTFGSGTRLTVV.

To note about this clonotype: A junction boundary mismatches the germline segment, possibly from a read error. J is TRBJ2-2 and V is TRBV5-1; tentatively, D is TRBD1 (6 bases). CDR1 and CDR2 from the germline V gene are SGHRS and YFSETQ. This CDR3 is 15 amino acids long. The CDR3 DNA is TGCGCCAGCAGCTCCGGACAGTCGAACACCGGGGAGCGGTTTTTT. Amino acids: CASSSGQSNTGERFF.

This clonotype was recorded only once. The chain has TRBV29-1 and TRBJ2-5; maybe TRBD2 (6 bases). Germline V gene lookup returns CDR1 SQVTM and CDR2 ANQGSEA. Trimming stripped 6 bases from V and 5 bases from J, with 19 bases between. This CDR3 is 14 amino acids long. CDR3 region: CSVTHGTPGETQYF. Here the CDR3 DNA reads TGCAGCGTGACACACGGGACTCCGGGGGAGACCCAGTACTTC.

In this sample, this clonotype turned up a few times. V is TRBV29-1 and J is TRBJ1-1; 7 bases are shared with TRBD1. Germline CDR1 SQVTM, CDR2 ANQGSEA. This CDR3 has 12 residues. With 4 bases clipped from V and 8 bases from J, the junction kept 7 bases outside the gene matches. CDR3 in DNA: TGCAGCGTTGTAGGAGGGGGCGCAGAAGCTTTCTTT. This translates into CSVVGGGAEAFF.

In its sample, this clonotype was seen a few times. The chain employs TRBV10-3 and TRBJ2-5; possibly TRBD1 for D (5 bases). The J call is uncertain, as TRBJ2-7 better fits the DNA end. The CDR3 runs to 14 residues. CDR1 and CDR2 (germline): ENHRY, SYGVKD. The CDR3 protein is CAISEQQGDYEQYF. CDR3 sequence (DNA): TGTGCCATCAGTGAGCAGCAGGGTGACTACGAGCAGTACTTC.

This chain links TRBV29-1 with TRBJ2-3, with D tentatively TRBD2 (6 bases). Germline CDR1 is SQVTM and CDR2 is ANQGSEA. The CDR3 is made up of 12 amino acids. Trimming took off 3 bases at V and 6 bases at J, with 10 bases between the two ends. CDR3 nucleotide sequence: TGCAGCGTTGACAGCCGGGGGGATACGCAGTATTTT. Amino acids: CSVDSRGDTQYF.

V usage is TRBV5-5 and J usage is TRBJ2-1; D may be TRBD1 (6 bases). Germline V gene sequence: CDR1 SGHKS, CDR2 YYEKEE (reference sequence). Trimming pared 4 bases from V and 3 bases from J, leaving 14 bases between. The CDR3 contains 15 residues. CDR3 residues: CASSTGQIFYNEQFF. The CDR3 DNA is TGTGCCAGCAGCACCGGACAGATTTTCTACAATGAGCAGTTCTTC.

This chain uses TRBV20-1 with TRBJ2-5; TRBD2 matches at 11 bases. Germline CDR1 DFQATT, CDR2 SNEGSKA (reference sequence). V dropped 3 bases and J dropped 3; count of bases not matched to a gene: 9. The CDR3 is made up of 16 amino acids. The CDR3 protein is CSARAQSSGGEETQYF. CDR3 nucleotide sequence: TGCAGTGCTAGGGCTCAGAGTAGCGGGGGGGAAGAGACCCAGTACTTC.